The present entry profiles one TCR beta chain with its context. No antigen is known for it. These data belong to a study of T cell responses to AZD1222 COVID-19 vaccine. Assay: immunoSEQ multiplex PCR; the TCRdb copy retains only in-frame clones and omits some. Of 150,000 to 200,000 clones listed, 85% to 90% are singletons. With 1 base removed from V and 6 bases from J, the gap between germline ends came to 12 bases. Germline CDR1 is PRHDT and CDR2 is FYEKMQ (reference sequence). This CDR3 spans 14 amino acids. General study results and limits: Donors were chiefly white British, with a greater number of females, and clonal diversity was perhaps underestimated. Repertoires were collected only later (after the peak T cell response had occurred).

This rearrangement joins TRBV13 to TRBJ2-5; D could derive from TRBD1 or TRBD2 (6 bases each). The sequenced sample was peripheral blood, obtained on day 0 of AZD1222 vaccination. The source is an adult in good health. CDR3 sequence reads: CASSLAGAVKTQYF. In nucleotides, the CDR3 is TGTGCCAGCAGCTTAGCGGGGGCGGTGAAGACCCAGTACTTC.